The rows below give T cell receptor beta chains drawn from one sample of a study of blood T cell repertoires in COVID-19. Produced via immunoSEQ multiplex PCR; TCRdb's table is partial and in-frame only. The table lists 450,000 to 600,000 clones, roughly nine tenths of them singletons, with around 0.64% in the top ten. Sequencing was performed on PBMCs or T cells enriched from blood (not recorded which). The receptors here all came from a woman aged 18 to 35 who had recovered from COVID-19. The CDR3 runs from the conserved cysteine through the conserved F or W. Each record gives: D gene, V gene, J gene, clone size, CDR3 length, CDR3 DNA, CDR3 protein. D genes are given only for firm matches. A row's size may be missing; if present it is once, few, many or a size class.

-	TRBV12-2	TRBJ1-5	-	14	TGTGCAAGTCGCTTGGGCAGTAGCAATCAGCCCCAGCATTTT	CASRLGSSNQPQHF
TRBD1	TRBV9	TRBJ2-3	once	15	TGTGCCAGCAGCTTCGGGAGGACAGGGGCAGATACGCAGTATTTT	CASSFGRTGADTQYF
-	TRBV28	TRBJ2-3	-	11	TGTGCCAGCAGAATAACAGATACGCAGTATTTT	CASRITDTQYF
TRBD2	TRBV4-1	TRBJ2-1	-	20	TGCGCCAGCAGCCAAGGGAAACTAGCGGGGGGCCGAAGCTCCTACAATGAGCAGTTCTTC	CASSQGKLAGGRSSYNEQFF
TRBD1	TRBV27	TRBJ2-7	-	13	TGTGCCAGCCGTCGACAGGGATCCTACGAGCAGTACTTC	CASRRQGSYEQYF
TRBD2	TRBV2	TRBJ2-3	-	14	TGTGCCAGCACCGAAACAACTAGCGGGCCTAGGCAGTATTTT	CASTETTSGPRQYF
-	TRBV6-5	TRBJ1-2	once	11	TGTGCCAGCACTCCACTTTATGGCTACACCTTC	CASTPLYGYTF
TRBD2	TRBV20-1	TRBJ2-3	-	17	TGCAGTGCTAGTAGCGGTCTAGCGGGGGGGCCCACAGATACGCAGTATTTT	CSASSGLAGGPTDTQYF
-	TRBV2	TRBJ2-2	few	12	TGTGCCAGCAGTGATTACTCCGGGGAGCTGTTTTTT	CASSDYSGELFF
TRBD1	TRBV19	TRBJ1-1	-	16	TGTGCCAGTAGTACGACAGGGGGCTCCTTGAACACTGAAGCTTTCTTT	CASSTTGGSLNTEAFF
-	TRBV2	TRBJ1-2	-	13	TGTGCCAGCAGTGAAGAAAGTGGAGGGGGCTACACCTTC	CASSEESGGGYTF
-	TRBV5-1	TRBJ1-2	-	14	TGCGCCAGCAGCTTGGATGGGGGGAATAAAGGCTACACCTTC	CASSLDGGNKGYTF
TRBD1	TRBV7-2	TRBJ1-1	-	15	TGTGCCAGCAGCCCGGACAGGGGGAGATATACTGAAGCTTTCTTT	CASSPDRGRYTEAFF
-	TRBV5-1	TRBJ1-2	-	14	TGCGCCAGCGCTCGGGGGGAAGAGGACTATGGCTACACCTTC	CASARGEEDYGYTF
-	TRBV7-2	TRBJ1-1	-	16	TGTGCCAGCAGCTTTCGTGTGCCCAATGGGGGGACTGAAGCTTTCTTT	CASSFRVPNGGTEAFF
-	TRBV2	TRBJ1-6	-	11	TGTGCCAGCAGTCCCGGGTCACCCGCCCACTTT	CASSPGSPAHF
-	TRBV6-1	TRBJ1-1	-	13	TGTGCCAGCAGTGAGAGTGGAGGCACTGAAGCTTTCTTT	CASSESGGTEAFF
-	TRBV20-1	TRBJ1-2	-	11	TGCAGTGCTAGAGGGCCCAATGGCTACACCTTC	CSARGPNGYTF
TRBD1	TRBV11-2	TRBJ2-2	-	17	TGTGCCAGCAGCTCACGGTTGGGACAGGGTTACACCGGGGAGCTGTTTTTT	CASSSRLGQGYTGELFF
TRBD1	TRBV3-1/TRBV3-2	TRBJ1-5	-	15	TGTGCCAGCAGCCAACAATCGGGGACAGGGCAGCCCCAGCATTTT	CASSQQSGTGQPQHF
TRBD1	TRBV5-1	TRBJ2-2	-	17	TGCGCCAGCAGCTACTCGTCACAGGGGGCGGGCACCGGGGAGCTGTTTTTT	CASSYSSQGAGTGELFF
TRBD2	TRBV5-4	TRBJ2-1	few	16	TGTGCCAGCAGCCAAAAGGGACTAGCGTCCCATAATGAGCAGTTCTTC	CASSQKGLASHNEQFF
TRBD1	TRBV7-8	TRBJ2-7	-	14	TGTGCCAGCAGCCCTGGGACAGTTCCGAAGGGGCAGTACTTC	CASSPGTVPKGQYF